A selection of T cell receptor beta chains follows, all from one sample in a study of T cell repertoires in cytomegalovirus infection. These receptors' antigens are unknown. Each CDR3 protein gets one entry after TCRdb re-called the reads with MiXCR. The table has more than 85,000 distinct CDR3 sequences, under 30% seen once; the top ten hold about 81%. The sample consisted of CD8+ T cells from cultured PBMCs, taken from culture after CMV antigen stimulation. The receptor source for this set is a human donor in good health (CMV status not recorded). Some clones in this sample may be carry-over from other donors' samples. The CDR3 runs from the conserved cysteine through the conserved F or W. A D gene is named only where the DNA matches it firmly. Not every row has a clone size; where given, it reads once, few, many or a size class.

j_call d_call v_call clone_size cdr3_nt cdr3_aa
TRBJ2-7 - TRBV10-3 few TGTGCCATCAGCTACCGGGACGATCCCTTCGAGCAGTACTTC CAISYRDDPFEQYF
TRBJ2-7 - TRBV23-1 - TGCGCCAGCAACCCCGGGAGCTACGAGCAGTACTTC CASNPGSYEQYF
TRBJ1-1 - TRBV28 few TGTGCCAGCAGTCAACGGACACTTAACCTAATGAACACTGAAGCTTTCTTT CASSQRTLNLMNTEAFF
TRBJ1-2 - TRBV30 few TGTGCCTGGAGTGTATACGGGGGATCTAACTATGGCTACACCTTC CAWSVYGGSNYGYTF
TRBJ1-3 - TRBV10-2 few TGCGCCAGCAGTACCGGACCGGCCTCTGGAAACACCATATATTTT CASSTGPASGNTIYF
TRBJ2-7 - TRBV19 few TGTGCCAGTAGTATAGGTGGAGTCTGGGAGCAGTACTTC CASSIGGVWEQYF
TRBJ1-1 - TRBV29-1 - TGCAGCGTTGTTACAGCGAACACTGAAGCTTTCTTT CSVVTANTEAFF
TRBJ2-4 - TRBV6-2/TRBV6-3 - TGTGCCAGCAGTTACGTCTGGGGAATGGGGAGCATTCAGTACTTC CASSYVWGMGSIQYF
TRBJ1-5 TRBD1 TRBV27 - TGTGCCAGCAGGGCGACAGGGTATCAGCCCCAGCATTTT CASRATGYQPQHF
TRBJ2-7 - TRBV6-1 - TGTGCCAGCAGTGGGGACGGATACTACGAGCAGTACTTC CASSGDGYYEQYF
TRBJ2-1 TRBD2 TRBV7-2 many TGTGCCAGCAGCTTAGCTGGGGGGGTATCCTATCACAATGAGCAGTTCTTC CASSLAGGVSYHNEQFF
TRBJ1-1 - TRBV12-3/TRBV12-4 few TGTGCCAGCAGTTTTGGGGCGGCCATGAACACTGAAGCTTTCTTT CASSFGAAMNTEAFF
TRBJ1-1 - TRBV4-1 many TGCGCCAGCAGCCAAGATTGGGCTGGGCCTGAAGCTTTCTTT CASSQDWAGPEAFF
TRBJ1-6 - TRBV7-2 many TGTGCCAGCAGGAGATATGAGGATTTCTATACTTCACCCCTCCACTTT CASRRYEDFYTSPLHF
TRBJ1-6 - TRBV7-6 many TGTGCCAGCAGCACTGGGACCCTGCTTTCACCCCTCCACTTT CASSTGTLLSPLHF
TRBJ1-2 TRBD1 TRBV29-1 few TGCAGCGTTGAAGATCCTGGGGGCCGGAATACGGGACAGGGGACCTATGGCTACACCTTC CSVEDPGGRNTGQGTYGYTF
TRBJ1-2 TRBD1 TRBV7-9 many TGTGCCAGCAGCTTATTGACCGGGACAGGGAAGGAGGATGGCTACACCTTC CASSLLTGTGKEDGYTF
TRBJ2-7 TRBD1 TRBV29-1 - TGCAGCGTTCGGTCTGGGGACAGGGGGCAGTACGAGCAGTACTTC CSVRSGDRGQYEQYF
TRBJ2-2 - TRBV7-6 few TGTGCCAGCGATCAGGGGAACACCGGGGAGCTGTTTTTT CASDQGNTGELFF
TRBJ1-2 TRBD1 TRBV12-3/TRBV12-4 - TGTGCCAGCAGTTTCGCAGGGGGCCCCTGGGGCTACACCTTC CASSFAGGPWGYTF
TRBJ2-5 TRBD2 TRBV11-2 few TGTGCCAGCAGCTTAAGCGGGGGGGCTGGGGAGACCCAGTACTTC CASSLSGGAGETQYF
TRBJ2-1 TRBD2 TRBV6-6 many TGTGCCAGCAGTTACTTGTTCCCAGCGGGGGGGCTGGGCGATGAGCAGTTCTTC CASSYLFPAGGLGDEQFF